A single T cell receptor beta chain is shown here with its context. Its antigen is not identified. The data belong to a study of shared clonotypes between healthy human individuals. Whole-study findings and limits: Against clonotypes common to all four donors, non-shared ones had lower generation probabilities. In the sorted subsets, rarefaction showed sequencing was incomplete despite large depth.

The data were produced by immunoSEQ multiplex PCR, yet TCRdb's version contains in-frame clones alone and is incomplete. The repertoire includes roughly 2,300,000 clones, 85% to 95% of them detected once, and 0.37% sits in the top ten. V lost 10 bases, J lost 7 bases, and 6 bases stayed unmatched. Per the germline V gene, CDR1 is LNHDA and CDR2 is SQIVND (reference sequence). The CDR3 is 14 residues long. The chain uses TRBV19 and TRBJ2-1, with TRBD2 matching 14 bases. The material sequenced was naive CD4+ T cells from PBMCs. As to subset: CD45RA+ positively selected. The clonotype was recovered from a man between 18 and 29 years old in good health. Some clones in this sample may be carry-over from other donors' samples. The CDR3 region is CATEGLAGVNEQFF. The CDR3 bases are TGTGCCACCGAGGGACTAGCGGGAGTAAATGAGCAGTTCTTC.